Presented here are 31 T cell receptor beta chains from one specimen sequenced in a study of T cells in Graves' hyperthyroidism and ophthalmopathy (dated by TCRdb to the late 2010s). Library construction relied on multiplex PCR. The data were produced on an Illumina HiSeq 2000. The TCR beta CDR3 regions were amplified from RNA transcripts. A first-round RT-PCR of the TCR CDR3 used the HTBI primer set with the Qiagen OneStep RT-PCR kit. TCRdb took the public reads, trimmed them with fastp at Q25, ran MiXCR for clone calling and kept in-frame beta chains. CDR3 protein sequences are deduplicated, and each keeps its most common genes and DNA. The sample includes 300,000 to 400,000 distinct CDR3 sequences, with less than 20% observed a single time. The ten most abundant clones make up over 35% of the sample. The material sequenced was blood. The receptors were sampled from a man aged 18 to 30 with Graves' ophthalmopathy.

This clonotype was counted a few times. The gene calls are TRBV28 and TRBJ1-1; 7 bases align to TRBD1. The CDR3 is made up of 16 amino acids. Losses at the gene ends were 5 bases for V and 3 bases for J; bases not matched to a gene: 12. Germline CDR1 MDHEN, CDR2 SYDVKM. The CDR3 is CASSRPQATGDTEAFF. In DNA, the CDR3 is TGTGCCAGCAGTCGACCTCAGGCTACAGGGGACACTGAAGCTTTCTTT. Full variable domain (rest looked up from reference TRBV28 and TRBJ1-1): DVKVTQSSRYLVKRTGEKVFLECVQDMDHENMFWYRQDPGLGLRLIYFSYDVKMKEKGDIPEGYSVSREKKERFSLILESASTNQTSMYLCASSRPQATGDTEAFFGQGTRLTVV.

This clonotype was detected ten times or more. V gene TRBV2 combines with J gene TRBJ2-3; 7 bases match TRBD1. The CDR3 consists of 14 residues. The V and J ends lost 8 bases and 0 bases, in that order; junction bases with no gene match: 5. The germline gives CDR1 SNHLY, CDR2 FYNNEI. The CDR3 is CASARDRSTDTQYF. CDR3 DNA sequence: TGTGCCAGCGCTCGGGACAGAAGCACAGATACGCAGTATTTT.

This clonotype was seen at least ten times. This chain uses TRBV3-1 with TRBJ1-1; D is uncertain. The CDR3 consists of 13 residues. V dropped 1 base and J dropped 4 bases, with 7 bases sitting between them. Germline assignment: CDR1 LGHDT and CDR2 YNNKEL (reference sequence). CDR3: CASSQGAGTEAFF. The CDR3 DNA reads as TGTGCCAGCAGCCAAGGGGCGGGCACTGAAGCTTTCTTT.

The genes are TRBV4-1 and TRBJ2-2, with D possibly being TRBD2 (5 bases). Per the germline V gene, CDR1 is MGHRA and CDR2 is YSYEKL. Deletions cut 6 bases from V and 7 bases from J, with 18 bases between. This CDR3 is 15 amino acids long. The CDR3 DNA reads as TGCGCCAGCAGTCAACCCCAACTAGAGGGCGGGGAGCTGTTTTTT. This sequence encodes CASSQPQLEGGELFF.

This clonotype was seen repeatedly, ten times or more. This chain uses TRBV5-1 with TRBJ1-4; D is undetermined. CDR1 is SGHRS and CDR2 is YFSETQ in the germline V gene. V dropped 0 bases and J dropped 8 bases, with 11 bases sitting between them. The length of the CDR3 is 14 residues. The DNA for the CDR3 is TGCGCCAGCAGCTTGGAGGGCCCTGACGAAAAACTGTTTTTT. Residues: CASSLEGPDEKLFF.

The chain is built from TRBV20-1 and TRBJ1-5; the D is unclear. CDR3 length: 16 residues. Germline lookup yields CDR1 DFQATT and CDR2 SNEGSKA (reference sequence). The V gene lost 4 bases and the J gene lost 0 bases, with 16 bases spanning the gap. CDR3 amino acids: CSAMAGITHSNQPQHF. Written as DNA, the CDR3 is TGCAGTGCTATGGCGGGAATAACTCATAGCAATCAGCCCCAGCATTTT.

The gene calls are TRBV4-2 and TRBJ1-5; D call uncertain. CDR1 LGHNA and CDR2 YNFKEQ come from the germline V gene. The CDR3 is made up of 13 amino acids. Trimming took off 1 base at V and 4 bases at J, with 5 bases between the two ends. The CDR3 region has the DNA TGTGCCAGCAGCCAAGCACCTAATCAGCCCCAGCATTTT. Translated, it gives CASSQAPNQPQHF.

This clonotype was observed a handful of times. The chain couples TRBV13 to TRBJ2-2; tentative D call: TRBD1 (5 bases). The CDR3 has 13 residues. V lost 5 bases, J lost 5 bases, and 9 bases lay in between. The V gene's germline CDR1 is PRHDT and CDR2 FYEKMQ (reference sequence). The CDR3 here is CASSHQGTGELFF. The CDR3 DNA follows: TGTGCCAGCAGCCATCAGGGAACCGGGGAGCTGTTTTTT. The variable domain in full, completed from reference TRBV13 and TRBJ2-2, reads AAGVIQSPRHLIKEKRETATLKCYPIPRHDTVYWYQQGPGQDPQFLISFYEKMQSDKGSIPDRFSAQQFSDYHSELNMSSLELGDSALYFCASSHQGTGELFFGEGSRLTVL.

This clonotype appeared a few times. The chain joins TRBV7-9 to TRBJ2-6; D assignment may be TRBD1 or TRBD2 (5 bases each). CDR3 length: 18 residues. Trimming pared 1 base from V and 2 bases from J, leaving 15 bases between. Per germline, CDR1 SEHNR and CDR2 FQNEAQ (reference sequence). CDR3 protein: CASSLVMGDHAGANVLTF. The CDR3 DNA sequence: TGTGCCAGCAGCTTAGTAATGGGGGATCACGCTGGGGCCAACGTCCTGACTTTC.

There are many counts of this clonotype. The gene calls are TRBV7-3 and TRBJ2-1; tentatively, D is TRBD2 (6 bases). Germline V gene lookup returns CDR1 SGHTA and CDR2 FQGTGA. CDR3 size: 16 residues. V lost 1 base and J lost 7, with 17 bases in between. The CDR3 region is CASSLIPRARENEQFF. The CDR3 DNA reads as TGTGCCAGCAGCTTAATCCCCAGGGCTCGGGAGAATGAGCAGTTCTTC.

This clonotype was counted at least ten times. V usage is TRBV5-1 and J usage is TRBJ2-1; 12 positions match TRBD2. J gave up 8 bases and V 2 bases, and 8 bases lay outside the gene matches. The germline V gene encodes CDR1 SGHRS and CDR2 YFSETQ. The CDR3 length is 16 residues. This chain's CDR3 is CASSFASGGASDEQFF. The CDR3 bases are TGCGCCAGCAGCTTCGCTAGCGGGGGGGCCTCGGATGAGCAGTTCTTC.

This chain uses TRBV6-1 with TRBJ2-3; 9 bases agree with TRBD2. The CDR3 runs 15 residues. Germline V gene lookup returns CDR1 MNHNS and CDR2 SASEGT. The ends lost 5 bases at V and 0 bases at J; junction bases unmatched: 3. CDR3 in amino acids: CASSLAGLSTDTQYF. In DNA, the CDR3 is TGTGCCAGCAGTCTAGCGGGACTTAGCACAGATACGCAGTATTTT.

This clonotype was seen many times. The rearrangement links TRBV28 to TRBJ2-5; 8 bases map to TRBD2. V shed 3 bases and J 3 bases; nucleotides not matched to a gene: 6. This CDR3 region has 15 residues. Germline CDR1 reads MDHEN; CDR2 reads SYDVKM. Here the CDR3 DNA reads TGTGCCAGCAGTTTCGAGCGGGGGCAGGAAGAGACCCAGTACTTC. The encoded protein is CASSFERGQEETQYF.

This clonotype was recorded many times. The gene calls are TRBV5-4 and TRBJ1-2, with a weak D call TRBD1 (5 bases). From germline, CDR1 is SGHNT and CDR2 YYREEE (reference sequence). V shed 6 bases and J shed 4 bases, with 19 bases lying between them. The CDR3 covers 15 residues. CDR3 sequence (DNA): TGTGCCAGCATCCCCAAACCAGAGGGGTCCTATGGCTACACCTTC. Its translation is CASIPKPEGSYGYTF.

The sample holds a few counts of this clonotype. V usage is TRBV5-6 and J usage is TRBJ2-7, with 8 bases lining up with TRBD1. This CDR3 is 15 amino acids long. Trimming cost V 3 bases and J 1 base; bases outside gene matches: 6. Germline assignment: CDR1 SGHDT and CDR2 YYEEEE. The CDR3 bases are TGTGCCAGCAGCTCCCCAGGGGGCGTTTCCTACGAGCAGTACTTC. It encodes CASSSPGGVSYEQYF.

This clonotype was counted ten times or more. This chain connects TRBV5-1 to TRBJ2-7; 9 nucleotides agree with TRBD1. The CDR3 extends over 15 amino acids. After removal of 2 bases from V and 5 bases from J, the junction contained 8 bases not matched to a gene. Germline lookup yields CDR1 SGHRS and CDR2 YFSETQ. DNA of the CDR3: TGCGCCAGCAGCTTACAGAACAGGGGGCTCCACGAGCAGTACTTC. This sequence encodes CASSLQNRGLHEQYF.

This clonotype was counted at least ten times. The V call is TRBV5-1, the J call TRBJ1-2, with no clear D. Per germline, CDR1 SGHRS and CDR2 YFSETQ. Trimming pared 3 bases from V and 6 bases from J, leaving 15 bases between. The CDR3 is 14 amino acids. The DNA for the CDR3 is TGCGCCAGCAGCTACGAACGGTCGGAGAATGGCTACACCTTC. Translating it yields CASSYERSENGYTF.

This clonotype showed up many times. The chain has TRBV5-5 and TRBJ2-7, with TRBD1 matching 8 bases. The germline CDR1 and CDR2 sequences are SGHKS and YYEKEE (reference sequence). Trimming at V came to 2 bases and at J to 3 bases, leaving 7 bases not matched to a gene. This CDR3 region has 15 residues. The CDR3 region is CASSFSGTGDYEQYF. In DNA, the CDR3 is TGTGCCAGCAGCTTTTCCGGGACAGGCGACTACGAGCAGTACTTC.

This chain links TRBV5-4 with TRBJ1-2; perhaps TRBD1 as D (5 bases). This CDR3 is built from 14 residues. Per germline, CDR1 SGHNT and CDR2 YYREEE (reference sequence). Trimming removed 4 bases from V and 6 bases from J, with 16 bases in between. DNA for the CDR3: TGTGCCAGCAGCCCGGAGGGGACCTGGGATGGCTACACCTTC. Its protein is CASSPEGTWDGYTF.

This clonotype has only a few counts. The V call is TRBV6-5, the J call TRBJ1-3; TRBD1 aligns across 7 bases. Looked up from germline, CDR1 is MNHEY and CDR2 is SVGAGI. The V and J ends lost 2 bases and 4 bases, in that order; junction bases with no gene match: 5. The CDR3 is made up of 15 amino acids. CDR3 nucleotide sequence: TGTGCCAGCAGTTACGACAGGGCTTCAGGAAACACCATATATTTT. Protein sequence: CASSYDRASGNTIYF.

The chain employs TRBV10-3 and TRBJ2-7; weak D call: TRBD1 (5 bases). The CDR3 consists of 15 residues. V was shortened by 4 bases and J by 1 base, with 14 bases between the two germline ends. Germline CDR1 ENHRY, CDR2 SYGVKD. The CDR3 here is CAISGGQGVSYEQYF. CDR3 nucleotides: TGTGCCATCAGTGGCGGACAAGGGGTTTCCTACGAGCAGTACTTC.

This clonotype was detected ten times or more. The chain is built from TRBV12-3 or TRBV12-4 and TRBJ2-3, with D possibly being TRBD2 (7 bases). Trimming stripped 6 bases from V and 10 bases from J, with 26 bases between. This CDR3 has 16 residues. The CDR3 DNA reads as TGTGCCAGCAGCCCTATCGGGGCGGGGGCCAACTCGGCGCAGTATTTT. This gives the protein CASSPIGAGANSAQYF.

Many counts were recorded for this clonotype. The chain combines TRBV2 with TRBJ2-3; 8 bases agree with TRBD1. CDR1 and CDR2 (germline): SNHLY, FYNNEI. Unmatched junction bases numbered 11, after V lost 6 bases and J lost 3 bases. This CDR3 is built from 16 residues. CDR3 protein: CASSGPTGQGTDTQYF. As DNA, the CDR3 is TGTGCCAGCAGCGGCCCCACCGGACAGGGTACAGATACGCAGTATTTT.

This chain joins TRBV29-1 and TRBJ2-2, with 9 bases aligning to TRBD1. Germline loops: CDR1 SQVTM, CDR2 ANQGSEA. This CDR3 has 14 residues. V lost 8 bases and J lost 6; bases outside the gene matches: 10. CDR3 bases: TGCAGCACCAAGGGGACAGGGCGAGCCGGGGAGCTGTTTTTT. Amino acids: CSTKGTGRAGELFF.

At least ten counts were recorded for this clonotype. J is TRBJ1-2 and V is TRBV28; 9 nucleotides match TRBD1. Germline assignment: CDR1 MDHEN and CDR2 SYDVKM. The CDR3 runs 14 residues. V trimming: 6 bases; J trimming: 6 bases; junction bases outside the gene matches: 8. The CDR3 DNA sequence: TGTGCCAGCAGCTGGGGGACAGGGAGAGATGGCTACACCTTC. Residues: CASSWGTGRDGYTF.

This clonotype was observed many times. The chain recombines TRBV18 with TRBJ2-7, with D uncertain. V was pared by 8 bases and J by 0 bases, with 11 bases between. Germline CDR1 KGHSH, CDR2 LQKENI. The CDR3 has 13 residues. CDR3 nucleotide sequence: TGTGCCAGCAGCCCGCCAGGCTCCTACGAGCAGTACTTC. Its translation: CASSPPGSYEQYF.

CDR3 sequence reads: CASTPPARENTGELFF. Here the CDR3 DNA reads TGTGCCAGTACCCCCCCGGCCAGGGAGAACACCGGGGAGCTGTTTTTT. V gene TRBV19 combines with J gene TRBJ2-2, with TRBD1 as a possible D gene (5 bases). The V end was cut by 7 bases, the J end by 1 base, with 16 bases between. The CDR3 extends over 16 amino acids. Germline CDR1 and CDR2: LNHDA and SQIVND (reference sequence).

The chain joins TRBV10-2 to TRBJ2-7; TRBD1 is a possible D gene (5 bases). This CDR3 has 12 amino acids. Germline V CDR1 and CDR2: WSHSY, SAAADI. Between the trimmed V and J ends, which lost 5 bases and 6 bases, there was a span of 11 bases. The CDR3 coding sequence is TGCGCCAGCAGTAGTAAAAGGGGCGAGCAGTACTTC. Protein product: CASSSKRGEQYF.

The V gene is TRBV9, the J gene TRBJ2-3; TRBD1 matches at 8 bases. Germline V gene lookup returns CDR1 SGDLS and CDR2 YYNGEE. V lost 0 bases and J lost 1; bases outside the gene matches: 4. This CDR3 has 16 amino acids. The chain's CDR3 is CASSVAAGGGTDTQYF. In nucleotides, the CDR3 is TGTGCCAGCAGCGTAGCTGCAGGGGGCGGCACAGATACGCAGTATTTT.

This clonotype was counted only a few times. This rearrangement joins TRBV12-3 or TRBV12-4 to TRBJ2-7; D is ambiguous. Between the trimmed V and J ends, which lost 2 bases and 0 bases, there was a span of 5 bases. This CDR3 is built from 13 residues. The DNA for the CDR3 is TGTGCCAGCAGTTTAATGATCTCCTACGAGCAGTACTTC. The encoded protein is CASSLMISYEQYF.

This clonotype was seen many times. The chain uses TRBV12-3 or TRBV12-4 and TRBJ1-5; D unresolved. This CDR3 region has 16 residues. Trimming took off 6 bases at V and 0 bases at J, with 15 bases between the two ends. CDR3 nucleotides: TGTGCCAGCAGCCCTACCACGGGATATAGCAATCAGCCCCAGCATTTT. This encodes CASSPTTGYSNQPQHF.